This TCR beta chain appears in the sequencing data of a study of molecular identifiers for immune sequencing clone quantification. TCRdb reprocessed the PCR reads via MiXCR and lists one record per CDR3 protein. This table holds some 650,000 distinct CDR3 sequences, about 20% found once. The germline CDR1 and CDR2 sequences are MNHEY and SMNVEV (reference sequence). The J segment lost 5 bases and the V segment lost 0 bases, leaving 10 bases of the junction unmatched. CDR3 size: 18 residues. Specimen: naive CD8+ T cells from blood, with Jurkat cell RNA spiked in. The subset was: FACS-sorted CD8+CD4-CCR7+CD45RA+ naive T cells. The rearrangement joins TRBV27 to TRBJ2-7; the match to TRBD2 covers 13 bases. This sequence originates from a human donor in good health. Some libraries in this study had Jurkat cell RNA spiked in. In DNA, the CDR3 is TGTGCCAGCAGTTTATCGGATCCCCCTGGGACTAGCGGGAACGAGCAGTACTTC. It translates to CASSLSDPPGTSGNEQYF.